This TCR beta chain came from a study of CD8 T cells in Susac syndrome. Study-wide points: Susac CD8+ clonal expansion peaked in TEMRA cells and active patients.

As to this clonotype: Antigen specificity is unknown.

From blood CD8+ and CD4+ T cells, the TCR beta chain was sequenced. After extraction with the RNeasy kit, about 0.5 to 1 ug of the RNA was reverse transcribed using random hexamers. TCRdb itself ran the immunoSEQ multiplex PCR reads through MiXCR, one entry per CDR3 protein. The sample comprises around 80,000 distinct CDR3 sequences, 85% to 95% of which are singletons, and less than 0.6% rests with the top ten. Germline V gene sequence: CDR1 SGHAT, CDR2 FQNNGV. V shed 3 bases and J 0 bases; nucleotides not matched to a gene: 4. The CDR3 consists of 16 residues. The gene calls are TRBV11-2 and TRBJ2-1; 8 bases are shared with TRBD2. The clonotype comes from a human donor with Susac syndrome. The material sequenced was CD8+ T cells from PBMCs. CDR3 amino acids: CASSFLGLASYNEQFF. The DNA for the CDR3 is TGTGCCAGCAGCTTCCTCGGACTAGCCTCCTACAATGAGCAGTTCTTC.